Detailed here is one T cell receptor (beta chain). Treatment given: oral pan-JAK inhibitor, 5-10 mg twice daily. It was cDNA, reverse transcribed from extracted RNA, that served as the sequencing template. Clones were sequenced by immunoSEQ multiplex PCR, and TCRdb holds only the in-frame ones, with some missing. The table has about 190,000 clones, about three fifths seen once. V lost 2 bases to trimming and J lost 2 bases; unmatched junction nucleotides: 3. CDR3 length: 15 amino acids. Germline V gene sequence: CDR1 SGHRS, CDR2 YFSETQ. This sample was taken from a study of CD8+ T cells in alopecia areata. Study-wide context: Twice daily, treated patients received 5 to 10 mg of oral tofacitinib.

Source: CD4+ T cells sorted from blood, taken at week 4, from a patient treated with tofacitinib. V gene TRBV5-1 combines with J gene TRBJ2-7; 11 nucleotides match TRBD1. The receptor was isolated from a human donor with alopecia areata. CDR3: CASSFMGQGAYEQYF. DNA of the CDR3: TGCGCCAGCAGCTTCATGGGACAGGGGGCCTACGAGCAGTACTTC.